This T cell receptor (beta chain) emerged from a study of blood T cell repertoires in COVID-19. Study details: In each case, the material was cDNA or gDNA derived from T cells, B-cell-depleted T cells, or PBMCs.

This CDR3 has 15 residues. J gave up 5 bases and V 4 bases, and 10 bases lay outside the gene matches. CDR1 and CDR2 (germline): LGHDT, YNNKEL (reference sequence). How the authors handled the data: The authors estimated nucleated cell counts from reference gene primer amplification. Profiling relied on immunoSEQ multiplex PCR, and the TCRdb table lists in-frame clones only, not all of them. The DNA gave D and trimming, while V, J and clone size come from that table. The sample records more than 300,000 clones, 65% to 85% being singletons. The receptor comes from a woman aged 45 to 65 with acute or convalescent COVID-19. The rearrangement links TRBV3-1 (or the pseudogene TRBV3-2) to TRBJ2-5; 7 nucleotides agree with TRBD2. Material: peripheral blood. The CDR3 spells CASSPLPTSTETQYF. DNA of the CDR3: TGTGCCAGCAGCCCCCTACCGACTAGCACGGAGACCCAGTACTTC.